The 29 T cell receptor beta chains in this list originate from one sample, sequenced in a study of CD4+ T cells in melanoma (dated by TCRdb to between 2021 and 2023). The method behind the library was the immunoSEQ multiplex PCR assay. TCRdb obtained this table from immuneACCESS and retained in-frame rearrangements with V and J assigned. These tables miss some clones; where compared with another copy, unresolved V genes account for less than half of the shortfall, and the remainder is unexplained. The sample table contains around 100,000 clones; only one count was recorded for 92% of them. About 3.3% of the sample lies in the top ten. Material for sequencing was peripheral blood. Receptors originate from a human donor with melanoma.

This chain joins TRBV7-2 and TRBJ2-7, with 7 positions matching TRBD1. The ends lost 5 bases at V and 2 bases at J; junction bases unmatched: 3. CDR1 SGHTA and CDR2 FQGNSA come from the germline V gene. This CDR3 spans 13 amino acids. Here the CDR3 reads CASSLGTAYEQYF. For the CDR3, the DNA is TGTGCCAGCAGCCTCGGGACAGCCTACGAGCAGTACTTC.

This chain links TRBV5-6 with TRBJ1-4, with a possible D match to TRBD1 (5 bases). Germline V gene data show CDR1 as SGHDT and CDR2 as YYEEEE. CDR3 length: 14 amino acids. The V and J ends lost 4 bases and 2 bases respectively, with 9 bases between them. This CDR3 is CASSQQETNEKLFF. Here the CDR3 DNA reads TGTGCCAGCAGCCAACAGGAGACTAATGAAAAACTGTTTTTT.

The rearrangement links TRBV10-2 to TRBJ2-1; 7 positions match TRBD2. Germline V lookup: CDR1 WSHSY, CDR2 SAAADI. The CDR3 has 15 residues. Losses at the gene ends were 2 bases for V and 0 bases for J; bases not matched to a gene: 1. In DNA form, the CDR3 reads TGCGCCAGCAGTGAGGGCGGGGGCTCCTACAATGAGCAGTTCTTC. Protein: CASSEGGGSYNEQFF.

The chain has TRBV28 and TRBJ1-2; D uncertain. Looked up from germline, CDR1 is MDHEN and CDR2 is SYDVKM. This CDR3 contains 10 residues. The V end was cut by 3 bases, the J end by 6 bases, with 2 bases between. CDR3 coding DNA: TGTGCCAGCAGTTTCAATGGCTACACCTTC. It codes for CASSFNGYTF.

The J gene is TRBJ1-2, the V gene TRBV5-8; TRBD1 is a possible D gene (5 bases). Trimming took 0 bases from V and 8 from J, leaving 11 bases between them. This CDR3 has 13 residues. In germline, CDR1 is SGHTS, CDR2 YDEGEE. The CDR3 coding sequence is TGTGCCAGCAGCTTGGTCCCGGGACGAGGCTACACCTTC. Translating it yields CASSLVPGRGYTF.

This chain links TRBV7-3 with TRBJ2-3; 10 nucleotides agree with TRBD1. The CDR3 length is 16 residues. Losses at the gene ends were 4 bases for V and 4 bases for J; bases not matched to a gene: 8. Looked up from germline, CDR1 is SGHTA and CDR2 is FQGTGA. The CDR3 sequence is CASSSGRDRGADTQYF. The CDR3 region has the DNA TGTGCCAGCAGCTCCGGACGGGACAGGGGAGCAGATACGCAGTATTTT.

The chain combines TRBV5-4 with TRBJ2-7; D is ambiguous. Per germline, CDR1 SGHNT and CDR2 YYREEE (reference sequence). The CDR3 loop spans 14 amino acids. Deletions cut 1 base from V and 2 bases from J, with 10 bases between. This CDR3 reads CASSLWYRPYEQYF. In DNA, the CDR3 is TGTGCCAGCAGCTTGTGGTACCGACCCTACGAGCAGTACTTC. The full variable domain, rest sourced from reference TRBV5-4 and TRBJ2-7, is ETGVTQSPTHLIKTRGQQVTLRCSSQSGHNTVSWYQQALGQGPQFIFQYYREEENGRGNFPPRFSGLQFPNYSSELNVNALELDDSALYLCASSLWYRPYEQYFGPGTRLTVT.

The chain combines TRBV10-3 with TRBJ1-1, with a tentative D call TRBD1 (6 bases). CDR3 size: 16 residues. The V end lost 8 bases, the J end lost 4 bases, and 23 bases lay between the germline ends. CDR1 is ENHRY, CDR2 SYGVKD, per germline. This CDR3 is CAISTSDTGLSTEAFF. CDR3 sequence (DNA): TGTGCCATCTCCACTTCCGACACAGGGCTGAGCACTGAAGCTTTCTTT.

V and J are TRBV2 and TRBJ2-5; tentatively, D is TRBD2 (7 bases). CDR3 length equals 15 residues. The V gene lost 7 bases and the J gene lost 1 base, with 16 bases spanning the gap. The germline V gene encodes CDR1 SNHLY and CDR2 FYNNEI. The CDR3: CASTEGGGAQETQYF. For the CDR3, the DNA is TGTGCCAGCACCGAGGGGGGAGGGGCCCAAGAGACCCAGTACTTC.

J is TRBJ2-5 and V is TRBV5-1; 14 bases fit TRBD2. The germline CDR1 and CDR2 sequences are SGHRS and YFSETQ. This CDR3 region has 15 residues. The trim removed 4 bases at V and 5 bases at J, leaving 4 bases unmatched. The CDR3 sequence is CASSQGLAGEETQYF. The CDR3 nucleotides are TGCGCCAGCAGCCAGGGACTAGCGGGAGAGGAGACCCAGTACTTC. Variable domain in full (rest from reference TRBV5-1 and TRBJ2-5): KAGVTQTPRYLIKTRGQQVTLSCSPISGHRSVSWYQQTPGQGLQFLFEYFSETQRNKGNFPGRFSGRQFSNSRSEMNVSTLELGDSALYLCASSQGLAGEETQYFGPGTRLLVL.

The chain joins TRBV7-9 to TRBJ1-1; D unresolved. Germline V gene lookup returns CDR1 SEHNR and CDR2 FQNEAQ (reference sequence). CDR3 length: 13 amino acids. The V end lost 5 bases, the J end lost 1 base, and 8 bases lay between the germline ends. CDR3 DNA sequence: TGTGCCAGCAGCGCCGTTGGGAACACTGAAGCTTTCTTT. It specifies CASSAVGNTEAFF.

The chain employs TRBV19 and TRBJ2-2; either TRBD1 or TRBD2 may fit D (5 bases each). The germline V and J ends were trimmed by 3 bases and 0 bases, with 11 bases remaining between them. The CDR3 is made up of 16 amino acids. Per germline, CDR1 LNHDA and CDR2 SQIVND (reference sequence). The CDR3 DNA sequence: TGTGCCAGTAGTATTGCTGGGGGTACGAACACCGGGGAGCTGTTTTTT. As protein: CASSIAGGTNTGELFF.

This rearrangement joins TRBV10-3 to TRBJ2-7; possibly TRBD1 for D (6 bases). V dropped 10 bases and J dropped 11 bases, with 24 bases sitting between them. The CDR3 sequence is 13 residues long. Looked up from germline, CDR1 is ENHRY and CDR2 is SYGVKD. In DNA form, the CDR3 reads TGTGCCACCAAGTCTGGGGGCCAAGGAAGTAAGTACTTC. Its protein product is CATKSGGQGSKYF.

This clone came up once. The gene calls are TRBV10-3 and TRBJ2-7, with a weak D call TRBD1 (6 bases). The germline V gene encodes CDR1 ENHRY and CDR2 SYGVKD. V was trimmed by 6 bases and J by 3 bases, leaving 15 bases between them. This CDR3 region has 14 residues. CDR3 sequence reads: CAIREDRPNYEQYF. The CDR3 DNA reads TGTGCCATCAGGGAAGACAGGCCCAACTACGAGCAGTACTTC.

The chain has TRBV6-5 and TRBJ2-5; 7 bases match TRBD1. Germline CDR1 and CDR2: MNHEY and SVGAGI. The CDR3 length is 15 residues. V gave up 4 bases and J gave up 1 base; unmatched junction bases: 6. The CDR3 coding sequence is TGTGCCAGCAGTTTAACGGCAGGGGGCCAAGAGACCCAGTACTTC. It is translated as CASSLTAGGQETQYF.

This chain uses TRBV15 with TRBJ2-5; 8 nucleotides match TRBD1. CDR1 and CDR2 from the germline V gene are LNHNV and YYDKDF (reference sequence). Trimming removed 9 bases from V and 2 bases from J; junction bases left unmatched: 8. CDR3 size: 14 residues. In DNA, the CDR3 is TGTGCCACAGGCATAGACAGGGGACAAGAGACCCAGTACTTC. Protein product: CATGIDRGQETQYF.

The V call is TRBV28, the J call TRBJ2-7; D might be TRBD1 (6 bases). CDR1 MDHEN and CDR2 SYDVKM come from the germline V gene. Between the trimmed V and J ends, which lost 3 bases and 3 bases, there was a span of 6 bases. The CDR3 covers 12 residues. In nucleotides, the CDR3 is TGTGCCAGCAGTTTGGGACACTACGAGCAGTACTTC. Its protein product is CASSLGHYEQYF.

The J gene is TRBJ1-4, the V gene TRBV5-1; D remains ambiguous. The CDR3 is made up of 16 amino acids. V was cut by 1 base and J by 4 bases, with 14 bases left in between. The germline gives CDR1 SGHRS, CDR2 YFSETQ. The CDR3 nucleotides read TGCGCCAGCAGCTTGATTTTTGGTGGGGATAATGAAAAACTGTTTTTT. Protein product: CASSLIFGGDNEKLFF.

The chain has TRBV7-2 and TRBJ1-3; a weak D match, TRBD1 (6 bases). The germline gives CDR1 SGHTA, CDR2 FQGNSA. The germline V and J ends were trimmed by 7 bases and 4 bases, with 20 bases remaining between them. The CDR3 is 16 amino acids. Here the CDR3 reads CASTLEGETVGNTIYF. The CDR3 DNA reads TGTGCCAGCACCTTGGAGGGGGAAACGGTCGGAAACACCATATATTTT.

This chain links TRBV21-1 with TRBJ2-5; TRBD2 is the table's D call and was not checked against the DNA. TRBV21-1 is a known pseudogene. The CDR3 is made up of 16 amino acids. DNA of the CDR3: TGTGCCAGCAGCAAAGCGGTTTGGGACTATAAAGAGACCCAGTACTTC. Its protein product is CASSKAVWDYKETQYF.

The J gene is TRBJ2-7, the V gene TRBV6-6; possibly TRBD1 for D (5 bases). The germline V gene has CDR1 MNHNY and CDR2 SVGAGI (reference sequence). The CDR3 is 13 residues long. The V end was cut by 5 bases, the J end by 2 bases, with 10 bases between. CDR3 in amino acids: CASSADTTYEQYF. DNA for the CDR3: TGTGCCAGCAGTGCGGACACGACCTACGAGCAGTACTTC.

V is TRBV5-4 and J is TRBJ2-3; 11 nucleotides line up with TRBD2. The CDR3 consists of 16 residues. Germline V lookup: CDR1 SGHNT, CDR2 YYREEE (reference sequence). The V and J ends lost 4 bases and 3 bases, in that order; junction bases with no gene match: 7. The DNA of the CDR3 is TGTGCCAGCAGCGAAACTAGCGGGAGAGGTACAGATACGCAGTATTTT. Translated: CASSETSGRGTDTQYF.

This clone was seen once. The chain combines TRBV25-1 with TRBJ2-7; D is unclear. Looked up from germline, CDR1 is MGHDK and CDR2 is SYGVNS. CDR3 length: 16 amino acids. The V end lost 3 bases, the J end lost 6 bases, and 21 bases lay between the germline ends. The CDR3 nucleotides read TGTGCCAGCAGTGACCCCCAAGGTGGGCGGCTCGGCGAGCAGTACTTC. It specifies CASSDPQGGRLGEQYF.

The rearrangement joins TRBV6-1 to TRBJ2-5; 13 nucleotides align to TRBD2. Germline V gives CDR1 MNHNS, CDR2 SASEGT. This CDR3 contains 19 residues. J was trimmed by 7 bases and V by 1 base; bases with no gene match: 15. The CDR3 DNA is TGTGCCAGCAGTGAAGTCGCCGGGACTAGCGGGATTCGAGGTGGGACCCAGTACTTC. Translation: CASSEVAGTSGIRGGTQYF.

This chain's CDR3 is CASSLNPSGRGYNEQFF. CDR3 bases: TGTGCCAGCAGCTTAAACCCTAGCGGGAGGGGTTACAATGAGCAGTTCTTC. This sequence joins TRBV11-2 and TRBJ2-1, with 12 bases lining up with TRBD2. V was clipped by 2 bases and J by 4 bases; unmatched bases: 6. Germline V gives CDR1 SGHAT, CDR2 FQNNGV. The CDR3 extends over 17 amino acids.

This chain joins TRBV11-1 and TRBJ1-2; possibly TRBD1 for D (5 bases). Germline V gives CDR1 SGHAT, CDR2 FQDESV (reference sequence). V was shortened by 3 bases and J by 2 bases, with 10 bases between the two germline ends. There are 14 residues in the CDR3. CDR3 bases: TGTGCCAGCAGCTTTGGGGGAAACAACTATGGCTACACCTTC. Translation gives CASSFGGNNYGYTF.

The chain carries TRBV7-2 and TRBJ2-5; 8 nucleotides agree with TRBD2. The CDR3 sequence is 13 residues long. The germline V gene has CDR1 SGHTA and CDR2 FQGNSA. V shed 5 bases and J 2 bases; nucleotides not matched to a gene: 1. The CDR3 DNA follows: TGTGCCAGCAGCGGGACTAGACAAGAGACCCAGTACTTC. Amino acids: CASSGTRQETQYF.

This chain uses TRBV28 with TRBJ1-2; D is possibly TRBD1 (5 bases). The CDR3 runs to 12 residues. V lost 8 bases and J lost 5, with 12 bases in between. CDR1 and CDR2 (germline): MDHEN, SYDVKM. The CDR3 DNA sequence: TGTGCCAGCTTCAGGGAGGGATATGGCTACACCTTC. Translated, it gives CASFREGYGYTF.

The chain employs TRBV29-1 and TRBJ2-1, with unresolved D. This CDR3 spans 11 amino acids. The germline V and J ends were trimmed by 4 bases and 4 bases, with 5 bases remaining between them. CDR1 and CDR2 from the germline V gene are SQVTM and ANQGSEA. CDR3 nucleotide sequence: TGCAGCGTTGCGATTTACAATGAGCAGTTCTTC. Its protein product is CSVAIYNEQFF.